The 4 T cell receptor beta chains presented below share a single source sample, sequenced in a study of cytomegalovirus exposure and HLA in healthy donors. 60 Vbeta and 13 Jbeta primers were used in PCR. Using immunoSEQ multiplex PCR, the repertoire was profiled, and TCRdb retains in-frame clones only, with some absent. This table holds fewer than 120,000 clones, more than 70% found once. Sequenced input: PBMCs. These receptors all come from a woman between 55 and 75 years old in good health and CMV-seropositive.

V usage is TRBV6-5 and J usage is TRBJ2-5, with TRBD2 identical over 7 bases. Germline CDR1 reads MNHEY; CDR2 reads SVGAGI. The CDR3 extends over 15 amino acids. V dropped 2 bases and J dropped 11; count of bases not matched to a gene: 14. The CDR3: CASSYGGGVPTEQYF. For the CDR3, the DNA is TGTGCCAGCAGTTACGGGGGAGGGGTCCCTACAGAGCAGTACTTC.

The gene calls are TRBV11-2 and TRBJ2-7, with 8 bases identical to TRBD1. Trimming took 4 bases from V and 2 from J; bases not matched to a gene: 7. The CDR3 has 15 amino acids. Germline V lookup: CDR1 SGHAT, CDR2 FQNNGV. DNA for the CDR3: TGTGCCAGCAGCTACGACAGGGGTGTAACCTACGAGCAGTACTTC. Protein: CASSYDRGVTYEQYF.

The CDR3 loop is CASSLVEGVLETQYF. The CDR3 nucleotides are TGTGCCAGCAGCTTAGTGGAGGGTGTGTTGGAGACCCAGTACTTC. This chain uses TRBV7-9 with TRBJ2-5; tentative D call: TRBD2 (6 bases). The germline V gene has CDR1 SEHNR and CDR2 FQNEAQ (reference sequence). Trimming removed 1 base at V and 5 bases at J, with 14 bases between. The CDR3 extends over 15 amino acids.

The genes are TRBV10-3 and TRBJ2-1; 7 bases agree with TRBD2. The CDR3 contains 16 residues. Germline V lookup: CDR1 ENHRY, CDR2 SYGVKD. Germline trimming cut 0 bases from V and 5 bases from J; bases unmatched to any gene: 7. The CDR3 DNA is TGTGCCATCAGTGAGTCGGTAGGACTAGGAAACAATGAGCAGTTCTTC. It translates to CAISESVGLGNNEQFF.